This TCR beta chain was recovered during a study of T cells in Graves' hyperthyroidism and ophthalmopathy. Investigators excluded patients with uncontrolled infection, other autoimmune disease, pregnancy or lactation. Amplification of TCR beta CDR3 regions used RNA as the template. Initially, a first-round RT-PCR of the TCR CDR3 employed the HTBI primer set. TCRdb passed the multiplex PCR reads through MiXCR, listing each CDR3 protein once. The sample contains 700,000 to 950,000 distinct CDR3 sequences, approximately 40% of which appear only once. As to this clonotype: Its matching antigen is unknown.

Whole-study findings and limits: Stable hyperthyroidism and ophthalmopathy were separated using 13 V-J signatures.

CDR1 is SNHLY, CDR2 FYNNEI, per germline. The CDR3 has 13 residues. Trimming removed 5 bases from V and 6 bases from J, with 14 bases in between. The sample taken for sequencing was blood. The V and J genes are TRBV2 and TRBJ2-7, with TRBD1 as a possible D gene (5 bases). This clonotype was obtained from a middle-aged woman with Graves' hyperthyroidism. The CDR3 sequence is CASSFNPRVEQYF. CDR3 DNA: TGTGCCAGCAGTTTTAACCCCAGGGTCGAGCAGTACTTC.